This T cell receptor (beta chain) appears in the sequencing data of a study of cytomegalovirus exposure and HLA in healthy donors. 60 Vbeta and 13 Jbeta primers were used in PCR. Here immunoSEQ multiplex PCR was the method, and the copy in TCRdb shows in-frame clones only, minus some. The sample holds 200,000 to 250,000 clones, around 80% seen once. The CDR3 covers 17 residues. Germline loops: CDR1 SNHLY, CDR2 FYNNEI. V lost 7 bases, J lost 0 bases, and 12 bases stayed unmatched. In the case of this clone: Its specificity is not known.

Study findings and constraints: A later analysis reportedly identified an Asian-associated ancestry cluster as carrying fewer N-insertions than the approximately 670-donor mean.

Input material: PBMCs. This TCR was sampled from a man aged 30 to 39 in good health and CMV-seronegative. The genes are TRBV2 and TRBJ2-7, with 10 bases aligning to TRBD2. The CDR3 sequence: CASKVPPSGGFSYEQYF. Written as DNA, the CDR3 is TGTGCCAGCAAAGTTCCTCCTAGCGGGGGTTTCTCCTACGAGCAGTACTTC. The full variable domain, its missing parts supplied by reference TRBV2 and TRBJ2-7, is EPEVTQTPSHQVTQMGQEVILRCVPISNHLYFYWYRQILGQKVEFLVSFYNNEISEKSEIFDDQFSVERPDGSNFTLKIRSTKLEDSAMYFCASKVPPSGGFSYEQYFGPGTRLTVT.